The next 3 T cell receptor beta chains were all read from a single sample in a study of PD-1 blockade in classical Hodgkin lymphoma. Time point indicated: cycle 4 day 1 (C4D1), after 6 weeks of nivolumab. Each patient relapsed following autologous stem cell transplantation, and prior brentuximab vedotin exposure differed. Negative magnetic selection isolated CD4+ T cells from thawed PBMCs. TCRdb's copy holds only in-frame clones and misses some; the assay was immunoSEQ multiplex PCR. The repertoire consists of tens of thousands of clones, with approximately 90% occurring once and the leading ten covering 0.3%. Specimen: CD4+ T cells from blood, collected before the fourth cycle of nivolumab. Every receptor here comes from a human donor with classical Hodgkin lymphoma.

The V call is TRBV4-1, the J call TRBJ2-7; 9 nucleotides line up with TRBD2. The CDR3 runs to 17 residues. V lost 0 bases, J lost 6 bases, and 12 bases stayed unmatched. Germline CDR1 and CDR2: MGHRA and YSYEKL. CDR3 in DNA: TGCGCCAGCAGCCAAGAGTTGTTAGCGGGAGTTATAGGCGAGCAGTACTTC. Translated, it gives CASSQELLAGVIGEQYF.

The V gene is TRBV5-4, the J gene TRBJ1-3; D is ambiguous. This CDR3 has 13 amino acids. Trimming pared 4 bases from V and 2 bases from J, leaving 7 bases between. CDR1 is SGHNT, CDR2 YYREEE, per germline (reference sequence). The CDR3 region has the DNA TGTGCCAGCAGCCGTGGCCCTGGAAACACCATATATTTT. The encoded protein is CASSRGPGNTIYF.

The chain joins TRBV12-5 to TRBJ1-1, with a possible D match to TRBD1 (6 bases). CDR3 length: 14 amino acids. Germline CDR1 reads LGHNT; CDR2 reads FRNRAP. V was clipped by 5 bases and J by 6 bases, with 16 bases between them. This CDR3 reads CASGRPQGIPEAFF. The DNA for the CDR3 is TGTGCTAGTGGTAGGCCTCAGGGGATCCCTGAAGCTTTCTTT. Using reference TRBV12-5 and TRBJ1-1 for the parts outside the CDR3, the full variable domain is DARVTQTPRHKVTEMGQEVTMRCQPILGHNTVFWYRQTMMQGLELLAYFRNRAPLDDSGMPKDRFSAEMPDATLATLKIQPSEPRDSAVYFCASGRPQGIPEAFFGQGTRLTVV.